The next 7 T cell receptor beta chains were all read from a single sample in a study of beta chain features in type 1 diabetes. Since all of the isolated RNA was reverse transcribed, expressed TCRB transcripts were what got sequenced. This table comes from immunoSEQ multiplex PCR, and its TCRdb copy is limited to in-frame clones, with some not included. The top ten hold 0.023% of the sample, which has 850,000 to 900,000 clones, roughly 15% seen once. Input material: naive CD4+ T cells from blood. These receptors originate from a young woman in good health.

This clone was counted only a few times. This chain connects TRBV12-5 to TRBJ2-6; TRBD1 matches 10 bases. The germline V gene has CDR1 LGHNT and CDR2 FRNRAP. Trimming removed 6 bases from V and 1 base from J; junction bases left unmatched: 18. The CDR3 runs 21 residues. CDR3 coding DNA: TGTGCTAGTGGCCCCCAGGCCGGGACAGGGGTATCAAGGTCTGGGGCCAACGTCCTGACTTTC. This codes for CASGPQAGTGVSRSGANVLTF.

The table lists this clone with a few counts. The chain links TRBV6-5 to TRBJ2-4; D is ambiguous. V was cut by 5 bases and J by 12 bases, with 14 bases left in between. The CDR3 consists of 12 residues. Germline V gene data show CDR1 as MNHEY and CDR2 as SVGAGI. CDR3 sequence (DNA): TGTGCCAGCAGTCAGCGCATGGGGAATCAGTACTTC. This sequence encodes CASSQRMGNQYF.

With regard to this clone: The same CDR3 is also encoded by other DNA sequences in this sample. The rearrangement joins TRBV20-1 to TRBJ2-5; D gene unclear. The germline gives CDR1 DFQATT, CDR2 SNEGSKA (reference sequence). CDR3 length equals 11 residues. For the CDR3, the DNA is TGCAGCGCGCGTGGTGGCGAGACCCAGTACTTC. Translating it yields CSARGGETQYF.

The table lists this clone with a few counts. The rearrangement uses TRBV28 and TRBJ2-2; tentative D call: TRBD1 (6 bases). V lost 4 bases, J lost 1 base, and 13 bases lay in between. The CDR3 runs to 16 residues. Germline CDR1 reads MDHEN; CDR2 reads SYDVKM. CDR3 region: CASSWEPDRNTGELFF. In DNA form, the CDR3 reads TGTGCCAGCAGTTGGGAGCCGGACAGGAACACCGGGGAGCTGTTTTTT.

This clone came up a few times. The chain carries TRBV7-2 and TRBJ1-5, with 9 positions matching TRBD1. This CDR3 spans 16 amino acids. From germline, CDR1 is SGHTA and CDR2 FQGNSA. V lost 5 bases to trimming and J lost 6 bases; unmatched junction nucleotides: 11. As DNA, the CDR3 is TGTGCCAGCAGCCCCTGGGCCACAGGGGGCGGTCAGCCCCAGCATTTT. Protein product: CASSPWATGGGQPQHF.

This clone was seen a handful of times. The rearrangement uses TRBV21-1 and TRBJ2-7. TRBV21-1 is a pseudogene locus. This CDR3 comprises 15 residues. CDR3 DNA: TGTGCCAGCAGCCCCCAACCGAATCCCAACTACGAGCAGTACTTC. The encoded protein is CASSPQPNPNYEQYF.

This chain uses TRBV27 with TRBJ2-1; 8 positions agree with TRBD2. Germline CDR1 MNHEY, CDR2 SMNVEV (reference sequence). With V trimmed by 3 bases and J by 6 bases, 7 bases remained unmatched. This CDR3 comprises 15 residues. The CDR3 DNA reads TGTGCCAGCAGTTTGGAACGGGAGGGCCCCAATGAGCAGTTCTTC. Translation gives CASSLEREGPNEQFF.